This TCR beta chain emerged from a study of blood T cells in healthy people across ages. Through a sample-barcoded 5' primer and a J-beta primer mix, a second PCR was run for roughly 6 to 11 cycles. TCRdb itself ran the 5' RACE reads through MiXCR, one entry per CDR3 protein. Here the sample spans fewer than 650,000 distinct CDR3 sequences, approximately 26% being singletons. This clonotype was counted once. Trimming at V came to 6 bases and at J to 7 bases, leaving 6 bases not matched to a gene. The CDR3 loop spans 14 amino acids. These sequences were also reported in another study, on T cells of mothers and their children. That work states: Slightly higher but non-significant overlap marked related mother-child pairs versus unrelated pairs.

Source material: blood. The clonotype originates from a boy aged 2-9 years in good health. The chain combines TRBV12-3 or TRBV12-4 with TRBJ1-6; 7 bases match TRBD1. The DNA for the CDR3 is TGTGCCAGCAGCCATGGACAGGACAATTCACCCCTCCACTTT. Translating it yields CASSHGQDNSPLHF.